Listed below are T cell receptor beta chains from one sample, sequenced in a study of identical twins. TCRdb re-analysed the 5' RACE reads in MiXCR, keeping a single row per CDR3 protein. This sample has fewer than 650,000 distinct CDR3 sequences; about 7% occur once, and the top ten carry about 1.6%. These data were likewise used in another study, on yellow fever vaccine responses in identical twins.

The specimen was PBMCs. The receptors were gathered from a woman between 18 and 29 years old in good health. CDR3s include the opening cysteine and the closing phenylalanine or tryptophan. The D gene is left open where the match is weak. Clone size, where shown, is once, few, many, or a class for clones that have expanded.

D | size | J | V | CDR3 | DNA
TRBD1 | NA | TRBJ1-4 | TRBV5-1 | CASSETGGLNEKLFF | TGCGCCAGCAGCGAAACAGGGGGCCTTAATGAAAAACTGTTTTTT
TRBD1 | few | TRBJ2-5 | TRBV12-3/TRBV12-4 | CASSQTLGQAQETQYF | TGTGCCAGCAGCCAAACTCTGGGACAGGCCCAAGAGACCCAGTACTTC
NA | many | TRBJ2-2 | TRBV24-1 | CATSDLRRGNTGELFF | TGTGCCACCAGTGATTTGCGACGGGGGAACACCGGGGAGCTGTTTTTT
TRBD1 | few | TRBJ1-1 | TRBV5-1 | CASSLWPGGTEAFF | TGCGCCAGCAGCTTGTGGCCAGGGGGCACTGAAGCTTTCTTT
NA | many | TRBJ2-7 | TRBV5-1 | CASSFAGPTEQYF | TGCGCCAGCAGCTTCGCGGGCCCGACCGAGCAGTACTTC
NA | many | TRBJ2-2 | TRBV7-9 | CASSPDYTLGGELFF | TGTGCCAGCAGCCCCGACTATACACTCGGCGGGGAGCTGTTTTTT
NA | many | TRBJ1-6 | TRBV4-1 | CASSQEALINSPLHF | TGCGCCAGCAGCCAAGAGGCGTTAATTAATTCACCCCTCCACTTT
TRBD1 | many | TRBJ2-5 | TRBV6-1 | CASSQPGTGGRETQYF | TGTGCCAGCAGTCAACCCGGGACAGGGGGTCGGGAGACCCAGTACTTC
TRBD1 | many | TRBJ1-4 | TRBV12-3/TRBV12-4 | CASSPDRGSVNEKLFF | TGTGCCAGCAGCCCGGACAGGGGCAGCGTAAATGAAAAACTGTTTTTT
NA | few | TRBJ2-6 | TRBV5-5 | CASSLLGGRPGANVLTF | TGTGCCAGCAGCTTGTTGGGCGGGCGGCCTGGGGCCAACGTCCTGACTTTC
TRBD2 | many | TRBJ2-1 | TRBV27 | CASSPRLAGAYNEQFF | TGTGCCAGCAGTCCCAGACTAGCGGGAGCCTACAATGAGCAGTTCTTC
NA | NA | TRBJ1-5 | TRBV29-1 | CSVAAHRVRSNQPQHF | TGCAGCGTTGCCGCCCACAGGGTGAGAAGCAATCAGCCCCAGCATTTT
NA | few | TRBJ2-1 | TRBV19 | CASSIPGTSYNEQFF | TGTGCCAGTAGTATCCCCGGGACTTCCTACAATGAGCAGTTCTTC